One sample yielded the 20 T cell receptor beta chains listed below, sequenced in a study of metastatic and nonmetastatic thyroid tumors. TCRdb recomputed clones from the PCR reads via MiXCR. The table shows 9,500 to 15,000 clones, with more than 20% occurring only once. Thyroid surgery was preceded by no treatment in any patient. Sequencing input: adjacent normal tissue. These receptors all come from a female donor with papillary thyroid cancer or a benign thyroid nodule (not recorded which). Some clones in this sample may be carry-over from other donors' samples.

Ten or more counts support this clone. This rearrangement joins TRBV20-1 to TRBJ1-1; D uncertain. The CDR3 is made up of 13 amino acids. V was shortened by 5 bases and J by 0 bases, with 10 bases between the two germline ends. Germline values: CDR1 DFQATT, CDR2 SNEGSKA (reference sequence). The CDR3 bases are TGCAGTGCTCCTGCCACTATGAACACTGAAGCTTTCTTT. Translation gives CSAPATMNTEAFF.

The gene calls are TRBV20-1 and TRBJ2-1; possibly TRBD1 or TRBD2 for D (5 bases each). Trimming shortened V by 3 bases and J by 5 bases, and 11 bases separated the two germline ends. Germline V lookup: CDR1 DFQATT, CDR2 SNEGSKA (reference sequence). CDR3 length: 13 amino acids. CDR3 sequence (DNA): TGCAGTGCTAGCAAAGGGACCGACAATGAGCAGTTCTTC. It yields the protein CSASKGTDNEQFF.

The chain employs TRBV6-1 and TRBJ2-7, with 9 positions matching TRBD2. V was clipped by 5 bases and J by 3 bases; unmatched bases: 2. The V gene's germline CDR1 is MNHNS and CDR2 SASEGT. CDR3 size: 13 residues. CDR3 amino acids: CASSLTSGYEQYF. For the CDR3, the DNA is TGTGCCAGCAGTCTGACTAGCGGCTACGAGCAGTACTTC.

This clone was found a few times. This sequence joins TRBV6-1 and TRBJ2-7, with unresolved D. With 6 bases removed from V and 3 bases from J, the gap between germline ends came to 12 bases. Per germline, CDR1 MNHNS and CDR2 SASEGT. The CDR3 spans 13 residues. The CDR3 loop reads CASSDMVLYEQYF. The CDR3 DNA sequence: TGTGCCAGCAGCGACATGGTGCTCTACGAGCAGTACTTC.

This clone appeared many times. The CDR3 is CASSQDRLAVNEQFF. CDR3 nucleotides: TGTGCCAGCAGCCAAGATCGGCTAGCGGTCAATGAGCAGTTCTTC. The chain combines TRBV14 with TRBJ2-1, with 7 positions matching TRBD2. V trimming: 0 bases; J trimming: 6 bases; junction bases outside the gene matches: 5. Germline V gene data show CDR1 as SGHDN and CDR2 as FVKESK. This CDR3 is built from 15 residues.

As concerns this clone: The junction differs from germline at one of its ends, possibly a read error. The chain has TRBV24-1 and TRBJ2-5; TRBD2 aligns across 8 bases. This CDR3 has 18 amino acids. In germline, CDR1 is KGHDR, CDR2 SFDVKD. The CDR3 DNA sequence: TGTGCCACCAGTGAAACCCCCTGGGCTATCGGGAGGGGCGAGAACCAGTACTTC. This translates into CATSETPWAIGRGENQYF.

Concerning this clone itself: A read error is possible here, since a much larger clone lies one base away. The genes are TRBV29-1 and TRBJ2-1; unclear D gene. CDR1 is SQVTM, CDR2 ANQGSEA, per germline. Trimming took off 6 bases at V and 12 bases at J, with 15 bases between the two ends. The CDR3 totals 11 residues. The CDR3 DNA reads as TGCAGCGTAGCCTCAGTAGTGTGGCAGTTCTTC. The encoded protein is CSVASVVWQFF.

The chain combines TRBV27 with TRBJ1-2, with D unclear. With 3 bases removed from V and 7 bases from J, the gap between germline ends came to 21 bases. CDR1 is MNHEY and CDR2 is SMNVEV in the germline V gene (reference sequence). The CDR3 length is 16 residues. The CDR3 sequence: CASSFSVRAMTGGYTF. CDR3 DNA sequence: TGTGCCAGCAGTTTTTCCGTCCGAGCGATGACGGGTGGCTACACCTTC.

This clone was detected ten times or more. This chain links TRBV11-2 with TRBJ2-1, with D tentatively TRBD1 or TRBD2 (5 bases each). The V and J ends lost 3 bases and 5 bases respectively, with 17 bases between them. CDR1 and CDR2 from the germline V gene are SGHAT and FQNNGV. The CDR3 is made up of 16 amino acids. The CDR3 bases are TGTGCCAGCAGCTTTAGACCTGGGACCCAAAACAATGAGCAGTTCTTC. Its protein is CASSFRPGTQNNEQFF.

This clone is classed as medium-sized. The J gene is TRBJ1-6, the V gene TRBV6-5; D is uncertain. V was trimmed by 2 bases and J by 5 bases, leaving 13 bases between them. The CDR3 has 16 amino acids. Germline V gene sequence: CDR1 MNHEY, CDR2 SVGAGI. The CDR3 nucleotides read TGTGCCAGCAGTTACACCTCTAACGGTCATAATTCACCCCTCCACTTT. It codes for CASSYTSNGHNSPLHF.

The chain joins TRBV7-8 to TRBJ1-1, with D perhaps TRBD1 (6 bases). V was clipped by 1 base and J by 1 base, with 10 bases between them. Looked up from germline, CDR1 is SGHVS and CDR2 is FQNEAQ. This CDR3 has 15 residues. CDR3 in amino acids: CASSLDRVANTEAFF. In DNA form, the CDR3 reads TGTGCCAGCAGCTTAGACAGGGTTGCGAACACTGAAGCTTTCTTT.

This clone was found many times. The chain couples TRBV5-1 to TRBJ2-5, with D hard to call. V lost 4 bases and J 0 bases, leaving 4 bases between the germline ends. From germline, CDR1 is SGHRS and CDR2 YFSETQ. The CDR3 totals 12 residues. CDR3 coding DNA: TGCGCCAGCAGCCCGTACCAAGAGACCCAGTACTTC. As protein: CASSPYQETQYF.

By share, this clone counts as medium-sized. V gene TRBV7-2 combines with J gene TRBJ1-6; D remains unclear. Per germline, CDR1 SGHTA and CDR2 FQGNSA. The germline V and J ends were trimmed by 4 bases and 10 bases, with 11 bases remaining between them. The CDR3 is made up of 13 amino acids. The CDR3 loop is CASSWRFNSPLHF. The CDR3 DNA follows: TGTGCCAGCAGCTGGAGGTTCAACTCACCCCTCCACTTT.

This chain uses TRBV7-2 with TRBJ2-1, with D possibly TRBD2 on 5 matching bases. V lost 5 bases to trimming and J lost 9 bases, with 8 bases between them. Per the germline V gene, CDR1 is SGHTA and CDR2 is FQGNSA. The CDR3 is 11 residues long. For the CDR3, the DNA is TGTGCCAGCAGCCAGAGGGTTGAGCAGTTCTTC. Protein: CASSQRVEQFF.

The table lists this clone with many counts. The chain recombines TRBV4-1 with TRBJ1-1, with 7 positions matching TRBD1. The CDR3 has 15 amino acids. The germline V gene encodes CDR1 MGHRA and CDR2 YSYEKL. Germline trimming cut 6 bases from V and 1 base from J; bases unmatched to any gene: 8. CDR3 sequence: CASRAHSGGNTEAFF. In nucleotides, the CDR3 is TGCGCCAGCAGGGCGCATTCAGGGGGGAACACTGAAGCTTTCTTT.

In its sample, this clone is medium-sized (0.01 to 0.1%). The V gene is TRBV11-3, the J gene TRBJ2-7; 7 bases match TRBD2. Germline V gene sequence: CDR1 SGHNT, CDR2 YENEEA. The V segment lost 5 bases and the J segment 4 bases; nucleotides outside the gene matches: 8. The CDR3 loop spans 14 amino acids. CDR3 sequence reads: CASSLGPSGYEQYF. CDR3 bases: TGTGCCAGCAGCCTCGGTCCTAGCGGTTACGAGCAGTACTTC.

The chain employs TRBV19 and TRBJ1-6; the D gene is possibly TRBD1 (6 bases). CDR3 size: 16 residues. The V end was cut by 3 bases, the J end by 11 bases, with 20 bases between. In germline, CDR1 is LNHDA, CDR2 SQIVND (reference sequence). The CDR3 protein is CASSIRPWTVLAPLHF. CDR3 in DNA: TGTGCCAGTAGTATCCGTCCCTGGACAGTTTTAGCACCCCTCCACTTT.

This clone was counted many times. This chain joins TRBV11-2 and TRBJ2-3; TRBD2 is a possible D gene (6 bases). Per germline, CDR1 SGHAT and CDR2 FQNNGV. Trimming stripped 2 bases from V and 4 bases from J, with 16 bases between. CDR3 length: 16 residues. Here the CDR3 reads CASSLWGPGRPDTQYF. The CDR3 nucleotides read TGTGCCAGCAGCTTATGGGGCCCTGGGAGGCCAGATACGCAGTATTTT.

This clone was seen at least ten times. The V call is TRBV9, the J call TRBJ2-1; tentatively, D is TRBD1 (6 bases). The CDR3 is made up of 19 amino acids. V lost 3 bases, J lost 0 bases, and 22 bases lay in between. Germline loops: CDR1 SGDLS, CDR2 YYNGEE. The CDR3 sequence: CASSGHRERQSSSYNEQFF. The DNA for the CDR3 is TGTGCCAGCAGCGGACACAGGGAGCGGCAGTCAAGCTCCTACAATGAGCAGTTCTTC. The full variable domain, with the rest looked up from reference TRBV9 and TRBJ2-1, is DSGVTQTPKHLITATGQRVTLRCSPRSGDLSVYWYQQSLDQGLQFLIQYYNGEERAKGNILERFSAQQFPDLHSELNLSSLELGDSALYFCASSGHRERQSSSYNEQFFGPGTRLTVL.

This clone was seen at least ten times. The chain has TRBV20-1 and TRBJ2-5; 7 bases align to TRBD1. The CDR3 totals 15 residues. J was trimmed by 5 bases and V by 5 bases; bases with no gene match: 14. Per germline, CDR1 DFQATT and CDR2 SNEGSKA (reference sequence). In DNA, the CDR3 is TGCAGTGCTCCCGACAAGACAGGGCTGTCGGAGACCCAGTACTTC. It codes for CSAPDKTGLSETQYF.